This T cell receptor (beta chain) stems from a study of T cells in Graves' hyperthyroidism and ophthalmopathy. Study-level points and caveats: Blood shared most expanded thyroid clonotypes above 0.001.

The CDR3 is 13 residues long. The V gene end was trimmed by 5 bases and the J gene end by 8 bases; junction bases not matched to a gene: 8. Of note for this clonotype: The antigen is unknown.

From RNA transcripts, TCR beta CDR3 regions were amplified. The HTBI primer set was used in a first-round RT-PCR of the TCR CDR3. TCRdb ran MiXCR on the multiplex PCR reads and lists one entry per CDR3 protein. The repertoire has hundreds of thousands of distinct CDR3 sequences, about 16% of them found once; the top ten carry 28%. Sequenced material: blood. This clonotype was sampled from a woman aged 18-29 years with Graves' ophthalmopathy. This sequence joins TRBV12-3 or TRBV12-4 and TRBJ1-1, with 7 bases that match TRBD1. The CDR3 DNA reads as TGTGCCAGCAGTCCCAGACAGGGTATGGAAGCTTTCTTT. This gives the protein CASSPRQGMEAFF.